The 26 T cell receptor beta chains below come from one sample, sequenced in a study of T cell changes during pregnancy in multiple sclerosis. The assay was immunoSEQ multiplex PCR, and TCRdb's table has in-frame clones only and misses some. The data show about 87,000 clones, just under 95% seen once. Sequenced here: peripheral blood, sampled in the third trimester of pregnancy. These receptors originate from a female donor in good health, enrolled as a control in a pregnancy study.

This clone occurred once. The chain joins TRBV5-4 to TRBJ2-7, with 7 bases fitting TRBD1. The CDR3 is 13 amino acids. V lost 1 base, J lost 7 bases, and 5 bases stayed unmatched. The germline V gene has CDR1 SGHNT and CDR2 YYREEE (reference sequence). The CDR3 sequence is CASSLTTGREQYF. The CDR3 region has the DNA TGTGCCAGCAGCTTGACGACAGGGCGTGAGCAGTACTTC.

Here the CDR3 reads CASSISRGGANTGELFF. CDR3 nucleotides: TGTGCCAGTAGTATATCCCGAGGGGGGGCGAACACCGGGGAGCTGTTTTTT. The chain combines TRBV19 with TRBJ2-2; perhaps TRBD2 as D (7 bases). Germline V lookup: CDR1 LNHDA, CDR2 SQIVND (reference sequence). The V and J ends lost 2 bases and 0 bases respectively, with 13 bases between them. This CDR3 has 17 amino acids.

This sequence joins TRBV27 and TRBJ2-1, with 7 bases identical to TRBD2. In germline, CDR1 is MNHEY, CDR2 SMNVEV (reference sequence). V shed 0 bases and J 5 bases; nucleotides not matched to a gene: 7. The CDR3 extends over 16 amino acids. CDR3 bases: TGTGCCAGCAGTTTATCGGTGGGAGGGTTCGACAATGAGCAGTTCTTC. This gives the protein CASSLSVGGFDNEQFF.

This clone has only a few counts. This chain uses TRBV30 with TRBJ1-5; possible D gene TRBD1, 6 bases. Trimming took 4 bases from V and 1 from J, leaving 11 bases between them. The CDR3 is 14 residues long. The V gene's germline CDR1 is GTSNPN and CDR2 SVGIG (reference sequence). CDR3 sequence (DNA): TGTGCCTGGACCCACACAGGGAGCAATCAGCCCCAGCATTTT. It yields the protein CAWTHTGSNQPQHF.

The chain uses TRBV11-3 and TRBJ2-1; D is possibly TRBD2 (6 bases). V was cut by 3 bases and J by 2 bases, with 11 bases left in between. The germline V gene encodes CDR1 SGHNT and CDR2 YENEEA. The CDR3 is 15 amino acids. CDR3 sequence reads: CASSFGGRTYNEQFF. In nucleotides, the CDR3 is TGTGCCAGCAGCTTCGGAGGGAGGACCTACAATGAGCAGTTCTTC.

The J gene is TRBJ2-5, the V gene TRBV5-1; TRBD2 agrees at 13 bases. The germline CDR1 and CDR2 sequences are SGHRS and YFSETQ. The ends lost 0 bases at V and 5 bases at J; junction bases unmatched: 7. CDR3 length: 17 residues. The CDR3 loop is CASSLAGLAGAKETQYF. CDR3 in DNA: TGCGCCAGCAGCTTGGCCGGACTAGCGGGAGCTAAGGAGACCCAGTACTTC.

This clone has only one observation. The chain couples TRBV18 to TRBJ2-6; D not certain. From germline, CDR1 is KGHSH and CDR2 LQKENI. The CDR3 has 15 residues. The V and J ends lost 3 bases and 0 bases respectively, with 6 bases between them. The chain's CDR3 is CASSPARSGANVLTF. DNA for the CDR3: TGTGCCAGCTCACCGGCACGCTCTGGGGCCAACGTCCTGACTTTC.

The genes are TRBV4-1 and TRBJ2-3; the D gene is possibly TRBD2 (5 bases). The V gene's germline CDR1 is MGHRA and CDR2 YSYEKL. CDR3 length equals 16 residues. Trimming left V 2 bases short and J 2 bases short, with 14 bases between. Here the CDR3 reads CASSQQKRADTDTQYF. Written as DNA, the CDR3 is TGCGCCAGCAGCCAACAAAAGAGAGCGGACACAGATACGCAGTATTTT.

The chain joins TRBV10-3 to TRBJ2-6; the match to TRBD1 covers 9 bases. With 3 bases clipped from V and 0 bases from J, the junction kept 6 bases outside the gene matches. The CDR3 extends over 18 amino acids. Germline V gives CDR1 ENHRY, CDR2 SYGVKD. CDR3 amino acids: CAISDHRGLSSGANVLTF. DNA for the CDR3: TGTGCCATCAGTGACCACAGGGGGCTCAGCTCTGGGGCCAACGTCCTGACTTTC.

As DNA, the CDR3 is TGTGCCACTTTAAATGAGCAGTTCTTC. Protein sequence: CATLNEQFF. J is TRBJ2-1 and V is TRBV21-1; the table's TRBD2 call for D was not verified on the DNA. TRBV21-1 is a documented pseudogene. The CDR3 has 9 amino acids.

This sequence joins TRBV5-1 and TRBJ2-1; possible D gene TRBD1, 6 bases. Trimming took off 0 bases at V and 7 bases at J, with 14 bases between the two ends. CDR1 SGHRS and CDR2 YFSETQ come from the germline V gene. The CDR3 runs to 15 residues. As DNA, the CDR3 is TGCGCCAGCAGCTTGGGGGTTCTGGGGACAAATGAGCAGTTCTTC. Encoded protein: CASSLGVLGTNEQFF. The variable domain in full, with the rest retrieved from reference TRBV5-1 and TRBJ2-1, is KAGVTQTPRYLIKTRGQQVTLSCSPISGHRSVSWYQQTPGQGLQFLFEYFSETQRNKGNFPGRFSGRQFSNSRSEMNVSTLELGDSALYLCASSLGVLGTNEQFFGPGTRLTVL.

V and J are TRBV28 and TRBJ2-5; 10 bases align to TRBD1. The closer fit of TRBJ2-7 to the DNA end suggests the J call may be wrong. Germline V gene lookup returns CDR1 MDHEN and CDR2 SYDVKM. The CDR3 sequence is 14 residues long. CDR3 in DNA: TGTGCCACCTATGGGGGGACAGGGGTCTACGAGCAGTACTTC. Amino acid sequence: CATYGGTGVYEQYF.

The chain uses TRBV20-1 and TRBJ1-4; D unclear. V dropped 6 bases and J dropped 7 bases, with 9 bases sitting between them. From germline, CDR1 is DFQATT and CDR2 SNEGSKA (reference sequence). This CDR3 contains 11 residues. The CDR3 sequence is CSAAPGEKLFF. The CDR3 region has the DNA TGCAGTGCCGCCCCCGGTGAAAAACTGTTTTTT.

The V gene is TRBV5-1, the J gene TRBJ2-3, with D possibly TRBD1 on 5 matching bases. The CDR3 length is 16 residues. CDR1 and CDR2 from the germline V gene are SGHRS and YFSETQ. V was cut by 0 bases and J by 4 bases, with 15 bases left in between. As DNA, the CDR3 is TGCGCCAGCAGCTTGGTTGTCAGGGATTATGCAGATACGCAGTATTTT. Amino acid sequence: CASSLVVRDYADTQYF.

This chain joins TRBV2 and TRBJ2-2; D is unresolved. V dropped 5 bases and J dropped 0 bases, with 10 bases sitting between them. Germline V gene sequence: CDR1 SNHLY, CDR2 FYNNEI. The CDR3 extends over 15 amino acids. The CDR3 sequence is CASSKTVPNTGELFF. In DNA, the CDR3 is TGTGCCAGCAGTAAGACTGTCCCGAACACCGGGGAGCTGTTTTTT.

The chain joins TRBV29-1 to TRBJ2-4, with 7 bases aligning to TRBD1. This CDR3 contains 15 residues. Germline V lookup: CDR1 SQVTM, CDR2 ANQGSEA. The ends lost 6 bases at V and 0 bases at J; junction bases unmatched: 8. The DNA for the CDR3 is TGCAGCGTGCTAAGACAGGGATTAGCCAAAAACATTCAGTACTTC. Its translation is CSVLRQGLAKNIQYF.

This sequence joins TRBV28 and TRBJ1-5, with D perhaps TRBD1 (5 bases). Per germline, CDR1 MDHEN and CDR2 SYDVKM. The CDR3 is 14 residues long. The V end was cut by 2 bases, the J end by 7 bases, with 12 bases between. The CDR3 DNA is TGTGCCAGCAGTTTAGAAGGGGCAGGGCAGCCCCAGCATTTT. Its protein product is CASSLEGAGQPQHF. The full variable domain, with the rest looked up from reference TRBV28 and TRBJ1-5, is DVKVTQSSRYLVKRTGEKVFLECVQDMDHENMFWYRQDPGLGLRLIYFSYDVKMKEKGDIPEGYSVSREKKERFSLILESASTNQTSMYLCASSLEGAGQPQHFGDGTRLSIL.

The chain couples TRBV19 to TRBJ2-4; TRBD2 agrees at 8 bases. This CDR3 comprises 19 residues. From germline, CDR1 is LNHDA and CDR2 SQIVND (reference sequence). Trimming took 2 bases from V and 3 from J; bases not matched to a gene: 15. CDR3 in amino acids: CASSIKGSGVGLGKNIQYF. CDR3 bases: TGTGCCAGTAGTATAAAGGGTAGCGGGGTGGGTCTCGGCAAAAACATTCAGTACTTC.

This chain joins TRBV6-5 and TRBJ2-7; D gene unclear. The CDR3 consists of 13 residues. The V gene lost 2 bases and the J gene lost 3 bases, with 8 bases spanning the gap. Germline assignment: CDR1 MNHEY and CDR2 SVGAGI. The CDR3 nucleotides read TGTGCCAGCAGTTACACAAGCGTCTACGAGCAGTACTTC. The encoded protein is CASSYTSVYEQYF.

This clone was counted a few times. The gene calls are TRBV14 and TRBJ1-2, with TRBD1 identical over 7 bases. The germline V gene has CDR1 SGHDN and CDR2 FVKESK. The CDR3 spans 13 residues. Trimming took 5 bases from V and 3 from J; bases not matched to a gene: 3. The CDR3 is CASSDRDYYGYTF. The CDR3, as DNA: TGTGCCAGCAGCGACAGGGATTACTATGGCTACACCTTC.

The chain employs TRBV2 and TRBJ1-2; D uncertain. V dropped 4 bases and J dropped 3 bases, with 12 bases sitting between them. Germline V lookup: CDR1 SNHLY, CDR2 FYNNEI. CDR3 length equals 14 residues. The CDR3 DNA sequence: TGTGCCAGCAGTGCGGGAGGGTGGGACTATGGCTACACCTTC. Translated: CASSAGGWDYGYTF.

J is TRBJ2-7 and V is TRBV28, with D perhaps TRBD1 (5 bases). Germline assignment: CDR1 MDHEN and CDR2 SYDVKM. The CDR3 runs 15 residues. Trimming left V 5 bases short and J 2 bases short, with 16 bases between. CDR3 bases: TGTGCCAGCAGTCCAATCCCAGGGATCCCCTACGAGCAGTACTTC. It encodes CASSPIPGIPYEQYF.

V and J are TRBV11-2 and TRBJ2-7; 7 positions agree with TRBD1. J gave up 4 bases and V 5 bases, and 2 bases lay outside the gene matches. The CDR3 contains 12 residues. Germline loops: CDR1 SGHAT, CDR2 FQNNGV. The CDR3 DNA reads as TGTGCCAGCAGCATACAGGGGTACGAGCAGTACTTC. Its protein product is CASSIQGYEQYF.

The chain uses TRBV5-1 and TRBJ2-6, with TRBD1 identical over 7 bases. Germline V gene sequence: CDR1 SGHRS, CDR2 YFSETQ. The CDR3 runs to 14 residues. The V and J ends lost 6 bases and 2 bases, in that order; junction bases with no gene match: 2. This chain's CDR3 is CASNRGPGANVLTF. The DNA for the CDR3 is TGCGCCAGCAACAGGGGACCTGGGGCCAACGTCCTGACTTTC.

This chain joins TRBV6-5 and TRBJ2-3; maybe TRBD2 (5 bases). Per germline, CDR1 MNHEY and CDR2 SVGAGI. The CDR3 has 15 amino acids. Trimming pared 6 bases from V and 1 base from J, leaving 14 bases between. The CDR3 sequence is CASSITLGRTDTQYF. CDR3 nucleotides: TGTGCCAGCAGCATTACACTAGGGCGCACAGATACGCAGTATTTT.

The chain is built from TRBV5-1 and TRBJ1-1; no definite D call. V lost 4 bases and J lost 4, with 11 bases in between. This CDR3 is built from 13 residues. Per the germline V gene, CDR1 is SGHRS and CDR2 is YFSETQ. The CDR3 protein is CASSLLYGTEAFF. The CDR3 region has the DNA TGCGCCAGCAGCCTCCTCTACGGCACTGAAGCTTTCTTT.